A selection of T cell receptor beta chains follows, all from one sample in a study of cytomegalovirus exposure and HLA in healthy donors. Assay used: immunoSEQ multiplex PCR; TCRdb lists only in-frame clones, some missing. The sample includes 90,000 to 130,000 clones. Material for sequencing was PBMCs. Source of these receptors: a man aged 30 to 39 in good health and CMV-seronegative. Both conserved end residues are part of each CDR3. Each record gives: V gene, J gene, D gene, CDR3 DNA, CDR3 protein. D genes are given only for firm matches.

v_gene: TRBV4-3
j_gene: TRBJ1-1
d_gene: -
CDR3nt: TGCGCCAGCAGCCAATGGGCCCAGGGGTTGGCTGAAGCTTTCTTT
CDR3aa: CASSQWAQGLAEAFF

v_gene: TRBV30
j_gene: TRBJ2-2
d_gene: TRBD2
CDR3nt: TGTGCCTCTTCGACTAGCGGGGTAGGGGCGCTGTTTTTT
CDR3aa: CASSTSGVGALFF

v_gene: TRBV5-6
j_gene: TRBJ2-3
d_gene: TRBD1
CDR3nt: TGTGCCAGCAGCCTGGACAGGGGACGGGATACGCAGTATTTT
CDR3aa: CASSLDRGRDTQYF

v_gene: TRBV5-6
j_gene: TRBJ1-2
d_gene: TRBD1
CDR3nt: TGTGCCAGCAGCTTCGGACAGGACAACTATGGCTACACCTTC
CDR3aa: CASSFGQDNYGYTF

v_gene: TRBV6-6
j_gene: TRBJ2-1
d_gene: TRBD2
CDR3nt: TGTGCCAGCAGTTACGGGGAGGGACGTCCCAATGAGCAGTTCTTC
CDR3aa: CASSYGEGRPNEQFF

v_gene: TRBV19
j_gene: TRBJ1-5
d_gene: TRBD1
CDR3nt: TGTGCCAGTAGTAAGGGACAGGGCCCGAATAGCAATCAGCCCCAGCATTTT
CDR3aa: CASSKGQGPNSNQPQHF

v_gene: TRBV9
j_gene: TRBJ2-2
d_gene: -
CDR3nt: TGTGCCAGCAGCGTAGGAGCGAACACCGGGGAGCTGTTTTTT
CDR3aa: CASSVGANTGELFF

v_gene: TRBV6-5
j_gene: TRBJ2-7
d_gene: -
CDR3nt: TGTGCCAGCAGTTATTCAGGGGTCCCCTACGAGCAGTACTTC
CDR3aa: CASSYSGVPYEQYF

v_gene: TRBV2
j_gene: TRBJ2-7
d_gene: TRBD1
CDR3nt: TGTGCCAGCAGTCGAGGGGGCCACGAGCAGTACTTC
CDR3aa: CASSRGGHEQYF

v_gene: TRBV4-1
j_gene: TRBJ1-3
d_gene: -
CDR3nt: TGCGCCAGCAGCCAAGTCGGCCCCCGGGACACCATATATTTT
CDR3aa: CASSQVGPRDTIYF

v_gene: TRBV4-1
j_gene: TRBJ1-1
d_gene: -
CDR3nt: TGCGCCAGCAGCCAAGATACCGGGAGGGGTAACACTGAAGCTTTCTTT
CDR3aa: CASSQDTGRGNTEAFF

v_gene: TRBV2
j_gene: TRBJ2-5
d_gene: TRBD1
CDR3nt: TGTGCCAGCAGTTGGGACAGGGGGGGCGAAGAGACCCAGTACTTC
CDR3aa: CASSWDRGGEETQYF

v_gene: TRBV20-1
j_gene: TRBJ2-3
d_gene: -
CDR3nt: TGCAGTGCTAGGATTCGCGGTACGCAGTATTTT
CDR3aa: CSARIRGTQYF

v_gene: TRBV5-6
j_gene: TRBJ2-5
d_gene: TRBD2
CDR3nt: TGTGCCAGCAGCCTTATAGCGGGGGCCTTCCAAGAGACCCAGTACTTC
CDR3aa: CASSLIAGAFQETQYF

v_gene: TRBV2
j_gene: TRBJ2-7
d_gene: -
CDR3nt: TGTGCCAGCAGGGGCAGTGAGTTAATCCAGCAGTACTTC
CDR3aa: CASRGSELIQQYF

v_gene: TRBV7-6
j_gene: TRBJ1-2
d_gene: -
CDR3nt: TGTGCCAGCAGCTTATATGATCAAGGAGCCCTCTCCGGCTACACCTTC
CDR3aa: CASSLYDQGALSGYTF

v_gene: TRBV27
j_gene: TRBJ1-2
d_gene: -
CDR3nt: TGTGCCAGCAGTTTTGCCCGGGGGAATGGCTACACCTTC
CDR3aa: CASSFARGNGYTF

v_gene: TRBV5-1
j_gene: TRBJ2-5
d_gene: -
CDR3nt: TGCGCCAGCAGCCCCTTGGGGGGATACGAGACCCAGTACTTC
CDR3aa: CASSPLGGYETQYF

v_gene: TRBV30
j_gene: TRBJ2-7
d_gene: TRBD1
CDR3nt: TGTGCCTGGAGGGACAGGGGCTACGAGCAGTACTTC
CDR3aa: CAWRDRGYEQYF

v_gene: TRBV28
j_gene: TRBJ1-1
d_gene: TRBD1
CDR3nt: TGTGCCAGCAGGAGGGACAGCATGAACACTGAAGCTTTCTTT
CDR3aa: CASRRDSMNTEAFF

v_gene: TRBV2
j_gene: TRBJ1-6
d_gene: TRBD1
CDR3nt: TGTGCCAGCAGACTTGACAGGGTGAGTTCACCCCTCCACTTT
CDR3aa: CASRLDRVSSPLHF

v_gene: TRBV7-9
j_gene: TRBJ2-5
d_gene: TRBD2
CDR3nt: TGTGCCAGCAAGGGACTAGCGGGGCTGGGAGAGACCCAGTACTTC
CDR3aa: CASKGLAGLGETQYF

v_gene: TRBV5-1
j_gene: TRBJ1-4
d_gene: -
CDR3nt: TGCGCCAGCGCCGAACAGGGTACTAATGAAAAACTGTTTTTT
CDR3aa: CASAEQGTNEKLFF

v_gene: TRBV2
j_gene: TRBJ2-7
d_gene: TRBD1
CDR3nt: TGTGCCAGCAGTGTGGGGGACAGGTCGACCTACGAGCAGTACTTC
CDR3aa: CASSVGDRSTYEQYF

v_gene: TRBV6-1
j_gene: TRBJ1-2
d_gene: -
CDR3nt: TGTGCCAGCAGTGAATCCACCAGGTCTGGCTACACCTTC
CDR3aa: CASSESTRSGYTF

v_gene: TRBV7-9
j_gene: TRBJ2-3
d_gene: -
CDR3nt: TGTGCCAGCAGCTTAGTTACAGCCACAGATACGCAGTATTTT
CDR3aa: CASSLVTATDTQYF

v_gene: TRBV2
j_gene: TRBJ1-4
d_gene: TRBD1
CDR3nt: TGTGCCAGCAGTGGACAGGGAAATGAAAAACTGTTTTTT
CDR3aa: CASSGQGNEKLFF

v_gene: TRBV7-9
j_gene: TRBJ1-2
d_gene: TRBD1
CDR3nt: TGTGCCAGCAGCTCGGACAGGAGCGGCTACACCTTC
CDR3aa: CASSSDRSGYTF

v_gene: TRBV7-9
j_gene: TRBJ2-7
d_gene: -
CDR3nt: TGTGCCAGCAGCTTAGGCGGGGGCCGAGGGGAGCAGTACTTC
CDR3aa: CASSLGGGRGEQYF

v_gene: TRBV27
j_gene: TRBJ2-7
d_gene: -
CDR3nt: TGTGCCAGCAGTCACGAGGACGAGCAGTACTTC
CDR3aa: CASSHEDEQYF

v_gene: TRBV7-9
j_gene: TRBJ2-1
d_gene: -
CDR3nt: TGTGCCAGCAGCGGACAGCGGGATGGACGCTCCTACAATGAGCAGTTCTTC
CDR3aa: CASSGQRDGRSYNEQFF

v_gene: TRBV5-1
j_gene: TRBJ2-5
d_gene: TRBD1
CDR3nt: TGCGCCTCATCCCAGGGGGCGTACCAAGAGACCCAGTACTTC
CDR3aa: CASSQGAYQETQYF

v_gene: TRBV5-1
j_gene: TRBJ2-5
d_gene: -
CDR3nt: TGCGCCAGCAGCCCTCGAGGAGGGACGGAAGAGCAGTACTTC
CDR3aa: CASSPRGGTEEQYF

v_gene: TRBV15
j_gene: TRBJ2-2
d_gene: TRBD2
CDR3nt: TGTGCCACCAGCAGAGATCCGGGCGGGGGAGCCGGGGAGCTGTTTTTT
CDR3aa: CATSRDPGGGAGELFF

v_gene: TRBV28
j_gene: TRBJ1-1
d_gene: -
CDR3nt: TGTGCCAGCAGTGGAAACGGGAGGGGCACTGAAGCTTTCTTT
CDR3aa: CASSGNGRGTEAFF

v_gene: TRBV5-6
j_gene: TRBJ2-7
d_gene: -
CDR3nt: TGTGCCAGCAGCTTGCAGGGCCACGAGCAGTACTTC
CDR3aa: CASSLQGHEQYF

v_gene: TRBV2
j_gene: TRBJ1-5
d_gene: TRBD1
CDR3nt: TGTGCCGAAGGACAGGGGGCGAGAAGCAATCAGCCCCAGCATTTT
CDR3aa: CAEGQGARSNQPQHF

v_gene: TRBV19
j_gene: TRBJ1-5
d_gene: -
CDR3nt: TGTGCCAGTCGCGACGGACTCAATCAGCCCCAGCATTTT
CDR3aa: CASRDGLNQPQHF

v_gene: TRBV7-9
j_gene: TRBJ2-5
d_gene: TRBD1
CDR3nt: TGTGCCAGCAGCCCACAGGGGGCAGGGGAGACCCAGTACTTC
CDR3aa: CASSPQGAGETQYF

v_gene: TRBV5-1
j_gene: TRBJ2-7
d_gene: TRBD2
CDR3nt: TGCGCCAGCAGCTTCTCGAGACTAGCGGGGGGTGGGGAGCAGTACTTC
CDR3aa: CASSFSRLAGGGEQYF

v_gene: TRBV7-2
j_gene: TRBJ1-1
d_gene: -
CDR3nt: TGTGCCAGCAGCTTACCAACTGGGCCGTTGAACACTGAAGCTTTCTTT
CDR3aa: CASSLPTGPLNTEAFF

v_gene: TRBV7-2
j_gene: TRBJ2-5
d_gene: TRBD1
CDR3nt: TGTGCCAGCAGCCCCGGCAGGGGGAACGAAGAGACCCAGTACTTC
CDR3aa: CASSPGRGNEETQYF

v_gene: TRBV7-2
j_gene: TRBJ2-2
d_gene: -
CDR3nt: TGTGCCAGCAGCTTAGCAGGGGTAGTAAACACCGGGGAGCTGTTTTTT
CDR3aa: CASSLAGVVNTGELFF

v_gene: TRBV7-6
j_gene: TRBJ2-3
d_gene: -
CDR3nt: TGTGCCAGCAGCTTTGGCAGGAGCACAGATACGCAGTATTTT
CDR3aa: CASSFGRSTDTQYF

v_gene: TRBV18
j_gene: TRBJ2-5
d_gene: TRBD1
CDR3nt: TGTGCCAGCTCACCAGGGACAGGGGGCGAGACCCAGTACTTC
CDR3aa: CASSPGTGGETQYF

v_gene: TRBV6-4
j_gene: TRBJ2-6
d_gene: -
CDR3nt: TGTGCCAGCAAGAGGGACGGACAGTCTGGGGCCAACGTCCTGACTTTC
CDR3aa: CASKRDGQSGANVLTF

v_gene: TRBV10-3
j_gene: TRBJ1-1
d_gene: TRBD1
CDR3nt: TGTGCCATCAATACAGGGGGAACTGTGACTGAAGCTTTCTTT
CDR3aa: CAINTGGTVTEAFF

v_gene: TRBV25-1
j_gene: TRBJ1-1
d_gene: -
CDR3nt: TGTGCCAGCAGTGGCCCTCTCACGGTAAAAACTGAAGCTTTCTTT
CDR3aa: CASSGPLTVKTEAFF

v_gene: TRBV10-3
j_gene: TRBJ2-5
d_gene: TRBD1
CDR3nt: TGTGCCATCAGTGAGGGACAGGGCCGGGAGACCCAGTACTTC
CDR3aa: CAISEGQGRETQYF

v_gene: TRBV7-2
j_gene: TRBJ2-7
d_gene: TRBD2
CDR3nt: TGTGCCAGCAGCTTAGCCGGGGGGGCCTCCTACGAGCAGTACTTC
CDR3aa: CASSLAGGASYEQYF

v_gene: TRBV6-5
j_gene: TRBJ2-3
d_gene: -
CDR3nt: TGTGCCAGCAGTTTCCTTGGGGGGACAGACACAGATACGCAGTATTTT
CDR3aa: CASSFLGGTDTDTQYF

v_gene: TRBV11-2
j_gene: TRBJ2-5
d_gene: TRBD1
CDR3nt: TGTGCCAGCAGCTTAGGGAAAAAGGGGGCGGGCGAGACCCAGTACTTC
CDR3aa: CASSLGKKGAGETQYF

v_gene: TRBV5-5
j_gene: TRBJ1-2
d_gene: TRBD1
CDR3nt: TGTGCCAGCAGCTTGAGACAGGGGCCTAACTATGGCTACACCTTC
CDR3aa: CASSLRQGPNYGYTF

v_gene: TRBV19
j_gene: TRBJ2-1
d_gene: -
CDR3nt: TGTGCCAGTAGTATAAAAGGTTTACAGCCCTACAATGAGCAGTTCTTC
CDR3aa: CASSIKGLQPYNEQFF

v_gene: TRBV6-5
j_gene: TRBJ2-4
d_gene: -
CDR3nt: TGTGCCAGCAGCATTACCCCCCACGAGAACATTCAGTACTTC
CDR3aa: CASSITPHENIQYF

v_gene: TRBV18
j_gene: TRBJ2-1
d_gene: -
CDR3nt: TGTGCCAGCTCACCAAAGGAGTGGGAGGTATCCAGCTCCTACAATGAGCAGTTCTTC
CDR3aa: CASSPKEWEVSSSYNEQFF

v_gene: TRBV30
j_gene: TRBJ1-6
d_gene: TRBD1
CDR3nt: TGCGCCTGGAGGGGACAGGGGGAAGGCTATAATTCACCCCTCCACTTT
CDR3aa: CAWRGQGEGYNSPLHF

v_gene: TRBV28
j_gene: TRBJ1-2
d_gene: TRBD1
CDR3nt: TGTGCCAGCAGTTCCCCCCCGACAGGGGGTGGCTACACCTTC
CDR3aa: CASSSPPTGGGYTF